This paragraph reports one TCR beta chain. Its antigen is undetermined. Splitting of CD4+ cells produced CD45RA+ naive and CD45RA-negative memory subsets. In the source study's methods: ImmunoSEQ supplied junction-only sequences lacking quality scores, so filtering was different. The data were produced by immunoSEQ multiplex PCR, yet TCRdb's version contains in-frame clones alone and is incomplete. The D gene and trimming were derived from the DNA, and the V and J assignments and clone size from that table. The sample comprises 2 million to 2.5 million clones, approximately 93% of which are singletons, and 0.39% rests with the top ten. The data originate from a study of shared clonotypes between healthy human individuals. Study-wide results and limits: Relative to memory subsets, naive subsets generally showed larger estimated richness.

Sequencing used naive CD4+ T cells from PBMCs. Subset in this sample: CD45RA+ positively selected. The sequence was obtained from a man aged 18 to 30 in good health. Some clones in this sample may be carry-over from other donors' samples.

The CDR3 is CASSLREGVGNTIYF. The CDR3 DNA sequence: TGTGCCAGCAGCCTCCGGGAAGGGGTAGGAAACACCATATATTTT. The chain is built from TRBV9 and TRBJ1-3; TRBD1 might be the D (5 bases). This CDR3 spans 15 amino acids. Trimming removed 4 bases from V and 4 bases from J, with 15 bases in between. CDR1 and CDR2 from the germline V gene are SGDLS and YYNGEE.